This passage covers 27 T cell receptor beta chains from one sample sequenced in a study of blood T cell repertoires in COVID-19. Repertoires were generated with immunoSEQ multiplex PCR, while TCRdb's copy carries only in-frame clones and drops some. The repertoire holds 150,000 to 200,000 clones, with approximately 80% as singletons. The sequenced sample consisted of peripheral blood. The receptors originated from a woman in her thirties or forties with COVID-19, enrolled during active disease.

The V gene is TRBV6-6, the J gene TRBJ1-1; TRBD1 might be the D (6 bases). This CDR3 contains 18 residues. Trimming removed 5 bases from V and 1 base from J, with 23 bases in between. Germline V CDR1 and CDR2: MNHNY, SVGAGI (reference sequence). The CDR3 sequence is CASSPLDSFHTSNTEAFF. CDR3 DNA: TGTGCCAGCAGTCCGCTGGACAGCTTCCATACATCGAACACTGAAGCTTTCTTT.

The J gene is TRBJ1-5, the V gene TRBV25-1; D is unresolved. V was cut by 10 bases and J by 11 bases, with 15 bases left in between. There are 11 residues in the CDR3. Germline V gene sequence: CDR1 MGHDK, CDR2 SYGVNS. CDR3 region: CATGRGSAQHF. DNA for the CDR3: TGTGCCACCGGGCGGGGATCAGCCCAGCATTTT.

J is TRBJ1-2 and V is TRBV9, with D tentatively TRBD1 (5 bases). Looked up from germline, CDR1 is SGDLS and CDR2 is YYNGEE. This CDR3 is 12 amino acids long. Between the trimmed V and J ends, which lost 0 bases and 8 bases, there was a span of 8 bases. The CDR3, as DNA: TGTGCCAGCAGCGTAGAGTGGGGCGGCTACACCTTC. Residues: CASSVEWGGYTF.

This clone has just one count. The chain couples TRBV3-1 (or the pseudogene TRBV3-2) to TRBJ1-6; D remains unclear. Germline V lookup: CDR1 LGHDT, CDR2 YNNKEL (reference sequence). Trimming left V 0 bases short and J 0 bases short, with 12 bases between. The length of the CDR3 is 18 residues. The CDR3 bases are TGTGCCAGCAGCCAAGAAGGAGGGTCAAGCTCCTATAATTCACCCCTCCACTTT. Translation: CASSQEGGSSSYNSPLHF.

The genes are TRBV6-5 and TRBJ1-5; tentatively, D is TRBD1 (6 bases). Germline assignment: CDR1 MNHEY and CDR2 SVGAGI. Trimming took 6 bases from V and 3 from J, leaving 12 bases between them. CDR3 length equals 14 residues. CDR3 region: CASRPQGDNQPQHF. The CDR3 nucleotides read TGTGCCAGCAGGCCACAGGGAGACAATCAGCCCCAGCATTTT.

The J gene is TRBJ2-7, the V gene TRBV7-9; D is possibly TRBD2 (5 bases). Germline V CDR1 and CDR2: SEHNR, FQNEAQ (reference sequence). CDR3 length: 14 amino acids. Trimming shortened V by 5 bases and J by 0 bases, and 11 bases separated the two germline ends. The CDR3 DNA sequence: TGTGCCAGCAGCCCGCTAGCTGCCTCCTACGAGCAGTACTTC. This gives the protein CASSPLAASYEQYF.

The V and J genes are TRBV18 and TRBJ1-1; D gene ambiguous. The length of the CDR3 is 14 residues. V lost 4 bases, J lost 1 base, and 10 bases lay in between. Per germline, CDR1 KGHSH and CDR2 LQKENI. CDR3 coding DNA: TGTGCCAGCTCACAATCTAGCAAGAACACTGAAGCTTTCTTT. Residues: CASSQSSKNTEAFF. Together with reference TRBV18 and TRBJ1-1, the CDR3 gives the full variable domain: NAGVMQNPRHLVRRRGQEARLRCSPMKGHSHVYWYRQLPEEGLKFMVYLQKENIIDESGMPKERFSAEFPKEGPSILRIQQVVRGDSAAYFCASSQSSKNTEAFFGQGTRLTVV.

This clone was picked up many times. This chain connects TRBV6-5 to TRBJ2-7; 7 bases fit TRBD2. Trimming took 5 bases from V and 0 from J; bases not matched to a gene: 4. The length of the CDR3 is 14 residues. Germline V lookup: CDR1 MNHEY, CDR2 SVGAGI. CDR3 residues: CASSLAAHSYEQYF. The CDR3 coding sequence is TGTGCCAGCAGTCTAGCGGCCCACTCCTACGAGCAGTACTTC.

The chain employs TRBV7-6 and TRBJ2-7; TRBD2 matches at 13 bases. The CDR3 sequence is 19 residues long. Germline values: CDR1 SGHVS, CDR2 FNYEAQ. With 5 bases clipped from V and 1 base from J, the junction kept 14 bases outside the gene matches. DNA for the CDR3: TGTGCCAGCAGCATAGAATTGGGGACTAGCGGGATTAGTTCCTACGAGCAGTACTTC. Its translation is CASSIELGTSGISSYEQYF.

The V and J genes are TRBV6-5 and TRBJ2-1, with D possibly matching TRBD2 (7 bases). Germline V CDR1 and CDR2: MNHEY, SVGAGI. This CDR3 spans 14 amino acids. Trimming stripped 8 bases from V and 7 bases from J, with 18 bases between. CDR3 in amino acids: CASGEGGGRNEQFF. The CDR3 DNA is TGTGCCAGCGGGGAGGGGGGGGGCAGAAATGAGCAGTTCTTC.

The rearrangement joins TRBV5-4 to TRBJ1-2; 7 nucleotides align to TRBD1. The V and J ends lost 4 bases and 3 bases, in that order; junction bases with no gene match: 12. This CDR3 has 16 residues. The germline V gene has CDR1 SGHNT and CDR2 YYREEE (reference sequence). The CDR3 DNA reads as TGTGCCAGCAGCCTGGCGGTGTCTACAGGGGACTATGGCTACACCTTC. It specifies CASSLAVSTGDYGYTF.

V gene TRBV19 combines with J gene TRBJ1-1, with D uncertain. From germline, CDR1 is LNHDA and CDR2 SQIVND (reference sequence). The CDR3 totals 13 residues. The V and J ends lost 8 bases and 0 bases respectively, with 10 bases between them. The CDR3 region has the DNA TGTGCCAGTTGTTGGCAGATGAACACTGAAGCTTTCTTT. Amino acids: CASCWQMNTEAFF.

V gene TRBV27 combines with J gene TRBJ2-5; D is uncertain. Germline CDR1 and CDR2: MNHEY and SMNVEV (reference sequence). The CDR3 length is 13 residues. Trimming shortened V by 3 bases and J by 5 bases, and 10 bases separated the two germline ends. The CDR3 is CASSFSTRETQYF. CDR3 bases: TGTGCCAGCAGTTTCTCAACGCGGGAGACCCAGTACTTC.

The CDR3 DNA reads as TGTGCCACCAGCAGAGATTCGCCAGGCGGGGGCATTCAGTACTTC. It specifies CATSRDSPGGGIQYF. This chain joins TRBV15 and TRBJ2-4, with 7 bases identical to TRBD2. After removal of 0 bases from V and 9 bases from J, the junction contained 8 bases not matched to a gene. Germline CDR1 and CDR2: LNHNV and YYDKDF (reference sequence). The CDR3 consists of 15 residues.

J is TRBJ1-1 and V is TRBV12-5; D is uncertain. From germline, CDR1 is LGHNT and CDR2 FRNRAP. The CDR3 runs 14 residues. Trimming left V 2 bases short and J 0 bases short, with 7 bases between. The CDR3 nucleotides read TGTGCTAGTGGTTTGATTTCGGTGAACACTGAAGCTTTCTTT. This codes for CASGLISVNTEAFF.

This clone was counted at least ten times. The genes are TRBV5-4 and TRBJ1-2; D gene ambiguous. Trimming cost V 0 bases and J 8 bases, with 8 bases left between them. The CDR3 covers 12 residues. Germline V CDR1 and CDR2: SGHNT, YYREEE (reference sequence). The CDR3 protein is CASSLEVRGYTF. CDR3 in DNA: TGTGCCAGCAGCTTGGAGGTGAGGGGCTACACCTTC.

The chain employs TRBV7-3 and TRBJ1-6, with unresolved D. Germline loops: CDR1 SGHTA, CDR2 FQGTGA. The CDR3 sequence is 17 residues long. V lost 6 bases and J lost 8, with 23 bases in between. The CDR3 here is CASRQMSGPGRYSPLHF. DNA for the CDR3: TGTGCCAGCAGACAAATGTCCGGGCCGGGAAGGTATTCACCCCTCCACTTT. Variable domain in full (rest from reference TRBV7-3 and TRBJ1-6): GAGVSQTPSNKVTEKGKYVELRCDPISGHTALYWYRQSLGQGPEFLIYFQGTGAADDSGLPNDRFFAVRPEGSVSTLKIQRTERGDSAVYLCASRQMSGPGRYSPLHFGNGTRLTVT.

V usage is TRBV11-3 and J usage is TRBJ2-1; 7 bases fit TRBD1. The CDR3 contains 14 residues. The ends lost 5 bases at V and 9 bases at J; junction bases unmatched: 10. Per the germline V gene, CDR1 is SGHNT and CDR2 is YENEEA. The CDR3 region is CASSPGQRLGEQFF. For the CDR3, the DNA is TGTGCCAGCAGCCCGGGACAGCGATTGGGTGAGCAGTTCTTC. Combining the CDR3 with reference TRBV11-3 and TRBJ2-1 gives the whole variable domain EAGVVQSPRYKIIEKKQPVAFWCNPISGHNTLYWYLQNLGQGPELLIRYENEEAVDDSQLPKDRFSAERLKGVDSTLKIQPAELGDSAVYLCASSPGQRLGEQFFGPGTRLTVL.

The J gene is TRBJ2-2, the V gene TRBV7-3; 7 bases align to TRBD2. CDR1 and CDR2 from the germline V gene are SGHTA and FQGTGA. This CDR3 has 15 residues. V dropped 8 bases and J dropped 2; count of bases not matched to a gene: 8. The CDR3 loop is CASRGDIDNTGELFF. The CDR3, as DNA: TGTGCCAGCCGGGGGGATATAGATAACACCGGGGAGCTGTTTTTT.

Comments on this clone: Other nucleotide sequences from this sample produce the same CDR3. The rearrangement links TRBV6-4 to TRBJ1-1; weak D call: TRBD1 (5 bases). The CDR3 runs to 13 residues. Germline CDR1 reads MRHNA; CDR2 reads SNTAGT. Trimming removed 2 bases from V and 2 bases from J, with 6 bases in between. DNA of the CDR3: TGTGCCAGCAGTGACAGGGGAAACACTGAAGCTTTCTTT. This translates into CASSDRGNTEAFF.

This clone was observed a handful of times. CDR3 region: CSVRQGGSSGANVLTF. CDR3 nucleotides: TGCAGCGTTCGACAGGGGGGGAGCTCTGGGGCCAACGTCCTGACTTTC. The V call is TRBV29-1, the J call TRBJ2-6; 9 bases map to TRBD1. Losses at the gene ends were 5 bases for V and 0 bases for J; bases not matched to a gene: 5. Per germline, CDR1 SQVTM and CDR2 ANQGSEA. The CDR3 covers 16 residues.

This clone is medium-sized by share. The germline gene is not matched at one end of the junction; a read error may be the cause. V is TRBV4-2 and J is TRBJ2-5, with TRBD2 matching over 8 bases. The CDR3 is 16 amino acids. Per the germline V gene, CDR1 is LGHNA and CDR2 is YNFKEQ. The CDR3 sequence is CASSQVAGGLEEPQYF. The DNA for the CDR3 is TGTGCCAGCAGCCAAGTGGCGGGAGGTTTGGAAGAGCCCCAGTACTTC.

The table lists this clone with a count of one. The rearrangement links TRBV7-2 to TRBJ1-1, with D uncertain. The CDR3 is made up of 12 amino acids. In germline, CDR1 is SGHTA, CDR2 FQGNSA. V shed 5 bases and J shed 10 bases, with 14 bases lying between them. Here the CDR3 reads CASSNRPERAFF. DNA of the CDR3: TGTGCCAGCAGCAATCGTCCGGAGAGAGCTTTCTTT.

The CDR3 region is CASSTETGAYGYTF. The CDR3 coding sequence is TGTGCCAGTAGCACCGAAACAGGGGCCTATGGCTACACCTTC. The chain carries TRBV19 and TRBJ1-2, with TRBD1 identical over 7 bases. The CDR3 covers 14 residues. The V gene's germline CDR1 is LNHDA and CDR2 SQIVND (reference sequence). Losses at the gene ends were 6 bases for V and 4 bases for J; bases not matched to a gene: 8. Together with reference TRBV19 and TRBJ1-2, the CDR3 gives the full variable domain: DGGITQSPKYLFRKEGQNVTLSCEQNLNHDAMYWYRQDPGQGLRLIYYSQIVNDFQKGDIAEGYSVSREKKESFPLTVTSAQKNPTAFYLCASSTETGAYGYTFGSGTRLTVV.

This clone was observed a handful of times. The chain employs TRBV27 and TRBJ1-6; no reliable D call. CDR3 length: 13 residues. Per the germline V gene, CDR1 is MNHEY and CDR2 is SMNVEV (reference sequence). Trimming took 7 bases from V and 8 from J, leaving 12 bases between them. The CDR3 DNA is TGTGCCAGCACCGACTCCGGCTATTCACCCCTCCACTTT. The encoded protein is CASTDSGYSPLHF.

This chain links TRBV6-2 or TRBV6-3 with TRBJ2-1, with 7 bases that match TRBD2. With V trimmed by 2 bases and J by 8 bases, 12 bases remained unmatched. Germline CDR1 reads MNHEY; CDR2 reads SVGEGT. This CDR3 spans 16 amino acids. The CDR3 is CASSYLGWRGWYEQFF. The CDR3 nucleotides are TGTGCCAGCAGTTACCTCGGGTGGCGGGGGTGGTATGAGCAGTTCTTC.

The CDR3 DNA sequence: TGTGCCAGTAGTCAGGGACAGGTAACCGGGGAGCTGTTTTTT. Its protein product is CASSQGQVTGELFF. This chain links TRBV19 with TRBJ2-2, with 8 bases matching TRBD1. The CDR3 is made up of 14 amino acids. Germline V CDR1 and CDR2: LNHDA, SQIVND (reference sequence). V gave up 5 bases and J gave up 5 bases; unmatched junction bases: 4. The variable domain in full, with the rest retrieved from reference TRBV19 and TRBJ2-2, is DGGITQSPKYLFRKEGQNVTLSCEQNLNHDAMYWYRQDPGQGLRLIYYSQIVNDFQKGDIAEGYSVSREKKESFPLTVTSAQKNPTAFYLCASSQGQVTGELFFGEGSRLTVL.